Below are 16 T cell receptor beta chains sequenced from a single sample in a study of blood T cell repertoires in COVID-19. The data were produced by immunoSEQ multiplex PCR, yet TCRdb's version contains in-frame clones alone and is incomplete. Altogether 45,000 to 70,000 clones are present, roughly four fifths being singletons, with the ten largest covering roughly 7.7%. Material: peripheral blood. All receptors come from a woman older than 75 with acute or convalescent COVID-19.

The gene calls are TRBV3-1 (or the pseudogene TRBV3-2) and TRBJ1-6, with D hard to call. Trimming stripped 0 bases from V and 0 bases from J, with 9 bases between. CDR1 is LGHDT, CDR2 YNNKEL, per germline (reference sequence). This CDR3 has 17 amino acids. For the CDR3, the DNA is TGTGCCAGCAGCCAAGAAGCCAGAGGCTCCTATAATTCACCCCTCCACTTT. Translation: CASSQEARGSYNSPLHF.

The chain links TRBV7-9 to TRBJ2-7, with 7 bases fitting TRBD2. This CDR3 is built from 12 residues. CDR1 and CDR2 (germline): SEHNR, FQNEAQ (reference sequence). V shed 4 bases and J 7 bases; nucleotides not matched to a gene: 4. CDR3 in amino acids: CASSSGGGEQYF. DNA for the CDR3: TGTGCCAGCAGCTCGGGAGGTGGGGAGCAGTACTTC.

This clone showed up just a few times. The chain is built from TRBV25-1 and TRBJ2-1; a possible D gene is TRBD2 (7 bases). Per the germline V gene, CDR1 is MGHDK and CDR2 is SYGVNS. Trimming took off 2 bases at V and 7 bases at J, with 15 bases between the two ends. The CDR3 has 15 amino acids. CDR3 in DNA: TGTGCCAGCAGTGAAACGGGGGGCGCTTGGAATGAGCAGTTCTTC. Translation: CASSETGGAWNEQFF.

CDR3 DNA sequence: TGCGCCAGCAGCTTGAGGGAGAAGGCCAACGTCCTGACTTTC. It yields the protein CASSLREKANVLTF. The V and J genes are TRBV5-1 and TRBJ2-6, with D possibly TRBD2 on 5 matching bases. V shed 1 base and J shed 6 bases, with 8 bases lying between them. CDR3 length: 14 residues. The germline V gene encodes CDR1 SGHRS and CDR2 YFSETQ.

In DNA form, the CDR3 reads TGTGCCAGCCGATTGGGGGGTGCCGATGGTCGGGAGCTGTTTTTT. Its translation is CASRLGGADGRELFF. The V gene is TRBV2, the J gene TRBJ2-2, with a possible D match to TRBD2 (6 bases). CDR3 length equals 15 residues. Germline V lookup: CDR1 SNHLY, CDR2 FYNNEI. The V and J ends lost 8 bases and 9 bases respectively, with 22 bases between them.

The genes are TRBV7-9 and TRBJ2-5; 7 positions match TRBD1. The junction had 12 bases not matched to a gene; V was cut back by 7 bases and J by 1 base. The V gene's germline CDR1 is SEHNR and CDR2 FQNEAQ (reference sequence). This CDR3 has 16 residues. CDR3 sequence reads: CASNPGDRPSQETQYF. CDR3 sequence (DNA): TGTGCCAGCAATCCAGGGGACAGACCCTCCCAAGAGACCCAGTACTTC.

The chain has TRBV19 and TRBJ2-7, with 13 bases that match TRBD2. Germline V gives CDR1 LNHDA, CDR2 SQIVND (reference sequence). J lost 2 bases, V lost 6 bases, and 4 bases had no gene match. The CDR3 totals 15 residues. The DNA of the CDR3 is TGTGCCAGTAGCCAACTAGCGGGAGGGCCCTACGAGCAGTACTTC. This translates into CASSQLAGGPYEQYF.

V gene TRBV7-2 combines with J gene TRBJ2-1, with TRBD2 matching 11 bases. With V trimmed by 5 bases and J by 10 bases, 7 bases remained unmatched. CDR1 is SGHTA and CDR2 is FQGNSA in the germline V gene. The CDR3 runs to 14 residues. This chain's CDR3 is CASSHGTSGSEQFF. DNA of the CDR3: TGTGCCAGCAGCCACGGGACTAGCGGTTCCGAGCAGTTCTTC.

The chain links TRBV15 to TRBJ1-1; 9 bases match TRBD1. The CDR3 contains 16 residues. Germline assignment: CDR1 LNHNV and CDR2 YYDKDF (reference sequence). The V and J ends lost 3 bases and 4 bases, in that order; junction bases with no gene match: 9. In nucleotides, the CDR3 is TGTGCCACCAGCAGCTCGGGACAGGGACGAATCACTGAAGCTTTCTTT. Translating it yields CATSSSGQGRITEAFF.

CDR3 amino acids: CASSFSGGGYEQYF. The DNA of the CDR3 is TGTGCCAGCAGCTTCTCAGGGGGTGGCTACGAGCAGTACTTC. This chain joins TRBV5-6 and TRBJ2-7, with 7 bases lining up with TRBD1. Germline lookup yields CDR1 SGHDT and CDR2 YYEEEE. V trimming: 2 bases; J trimming: 3 bases; junction bases outside the gene matches: 5. The CDR3 consists of 14 residues.

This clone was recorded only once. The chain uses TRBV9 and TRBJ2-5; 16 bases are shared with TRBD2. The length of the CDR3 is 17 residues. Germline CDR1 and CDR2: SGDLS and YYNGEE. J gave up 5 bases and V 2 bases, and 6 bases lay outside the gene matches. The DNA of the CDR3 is TGTGCCAGCAGCGTGGGGACTAGCGGGGGGGCCAGGGAGACCCAGTACTTC. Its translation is CASSVGTSGGARETQYF.

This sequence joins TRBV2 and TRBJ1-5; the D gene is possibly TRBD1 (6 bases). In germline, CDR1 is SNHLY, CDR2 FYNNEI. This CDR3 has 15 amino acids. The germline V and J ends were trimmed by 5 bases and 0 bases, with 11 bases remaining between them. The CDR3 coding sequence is TGTGCCAGCAGTCTACAGGGTCCTAGCAATCAGCCCCAGCATTTT. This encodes CASSLQGPSNQPQHF.

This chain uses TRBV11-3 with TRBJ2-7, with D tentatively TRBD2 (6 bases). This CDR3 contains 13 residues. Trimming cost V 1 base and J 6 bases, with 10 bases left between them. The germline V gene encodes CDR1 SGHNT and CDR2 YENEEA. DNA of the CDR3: TGTGCCAGCAGCTTAGTTCGGGGAGGCGAGCAGTACTTC. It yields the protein CASSLVRGGEQYF.

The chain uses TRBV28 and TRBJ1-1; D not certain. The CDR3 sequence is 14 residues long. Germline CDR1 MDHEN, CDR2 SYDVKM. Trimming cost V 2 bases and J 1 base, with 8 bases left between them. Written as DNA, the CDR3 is TGTGCCAGCAGTTTAGTCGGCGGGAACACTGAAGCTTTCTTT. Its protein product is CASSLVGGNTEAFF.

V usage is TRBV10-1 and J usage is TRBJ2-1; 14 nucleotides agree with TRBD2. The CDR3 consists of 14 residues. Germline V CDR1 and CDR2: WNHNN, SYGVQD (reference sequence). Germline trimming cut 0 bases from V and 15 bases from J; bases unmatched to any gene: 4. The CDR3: CASSESTSGRGGFF. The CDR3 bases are TGCGCCAGCAGTGAGTCGACTAGCGGGAGGGGGGGGTTCTTC.

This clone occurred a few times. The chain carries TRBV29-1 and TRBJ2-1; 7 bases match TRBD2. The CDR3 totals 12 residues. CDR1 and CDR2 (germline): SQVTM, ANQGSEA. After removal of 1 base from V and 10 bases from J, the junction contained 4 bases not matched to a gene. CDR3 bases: TGCAGCGTTGAAGCGGGAGGCAGGGAGCAGTTCTTC. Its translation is CSVEAGGREQFF.